The 30 T cell receptor beta chains given below trace back to one sample, sequenced in a study of blood T cell repertoires in COVID-19. Using immunoSEQ multiplex PCR, the repertoire was profiled, and TCRdb retains in-frame clones only, with some absent. The sample includes 230,000 or so clones, over 80% of them seen just once. Sequencing was done on a sample of peripheral blood. Every receptor here comes from a human donor in a cohort sampled during active COVID-19.

The V gene is TRBV2, the J gene TRBJ1-5, with D uncertain. The germline gives CDR1 SNHLY, CDR2 FYNNEI. Trimming shortened V by 8 bases and J by 2 bases, and 10 bases separated the two germline ends. The CDR3 consists of 13 residues. CDR3 DNA sequence: TGTGCCAGCGGAGGGAGAGGCAATCAGCCCCAGCATTTT. Protein sequence: CASGGRGNQPQHF.

V is TRBV5-6 and J is TRBJ1-2; 10 positions agree with TRBD1. Germline lookup yields CDR1 SGHDT and CDR2 YYEEEE. There are 15 residues in the CDR3. V shed 4 bases and J 2 bases; nucleotides not matched to a gene: 5. This CDR3 reads CASSTRDRGNYGYTF. The CDR3 bases are TGTGCCAGCAGCACCCGGGACAGGGGAAACTATGGCTACACCTTC.

This clone showed up just a few times. The V call is TRBV18, the J call TRBJ2-2; 7 bases match TRBD1. CDR1 is KGHSH and CDR2 is LQKENI in the germline V gene. Germline trimming cut 3 bases from V and 1 base from J; bases unmatched to any gene: 5. This CDR3 is built from 16 residues. In DNA form, the CDR3 reads TGTGCCAGCTCACCCCAGACAGGGCTGAACACCGGGGAGCTGTTTTTT. Translated, it gives CASSPQTGLNTGELFF.

This clone has a single count. V usage is TRBV20-1 and J usage is TRBJ2-7; the D is unclear. Germline assignment: CDR1 DFQATT and CDR2 SNEGSKA (reference sequence). V was cut by 3 bases and J by 2 bases, with 17 bases left in between. CDR3 length: 15 residues. The CDR3 coding sequence is TGCAGTGCTAGTAAAGATACCGGTGCCCCCTACGAGCAGTACTTC. It specifies CSASKDTGAPYEQYF.

The chain combines TRBV6-6 with TRBJ1-4, with TRBD1 matching 7 bases. The CDR3 loop spans 14 amino acids. Germline trimming cut 4 bases from V and 5 bases from J; bases unmatched to any gene: 4. Germline V gene lookup returns CDR1 MNHNY and CDR2 SVGAGI (reference sequence). This CDR3 is CASSFGRGNEKLFF. The DNA of the CDR3 is TGTGCCAGCAGTTTCGGCAGGGGGAATGAAAAACTGTTTTTT.

The genes are TRBV30 and TRBJ2-7, with 8 bases matching TRBD1. This CDR3 region has 12 residues. J lost 6 bases, V lost 5 bases, and 6 bases had no gene match. Germline assignment: CDR1 GTSNPN and CDR2 SVGIG (reference sequence). CDR3 residues: CAWGQGAGEQYF. CDR3 nucleotides: TGTGCCTGGGGACAGGGTGCAGGCGAGCAGTACTTC.

The CDR3 DNA sequence: TGTGCCAGCAGTCGGGGGACAGGGAAATCAACTAATGAAAAACTGTTTTTT. Translating it yields CASSRGTGKSTNEKLFF. The chain is built from TRBV6-2 or TRBV6-3 and TRBJ1-4, with TRBD1 identical over 9 bases. J was trimmed by 0 bases and V by 5 bases; bases with no gene match: 7. CDR3 size: 17 residues. Germline CDR1 MNHEY, CDR2 SVGEGT.

The chain couples TRBV29-1 to TRBJ1-1; D possibly corresponds to TRBD1 (5 bases). V lost 7 bases to trimming and J lost 8 bases, with 11 bases between them. The CDR3 covers 10 residues. Germline V gene data show CDR1 as SQVTM and CDR2 as ANQGSEA. CDR3 nucleotides: TGCAGCGCTGGACACTCCGAAGCTTTCTTT. It encodes CSAGHSEAFF.

V is TRBV5-6 and J is TRBJ2-7, with D tentatively TRBD1 (6 bases). V was shortened by 2 bases and J by 0 bases, with 9 bases between the two germline ends. Germline V gene lookup returns CDR1 SGHDT and CDR2 YYEEEE. This CDR3 is 14 amino acids long. The CDR3 sequence is CASSFTGNSYEQYF. The CDR3, as DNA: TGTGCCAGCAGCTTTACAGGGAACTCCTACGAGCAGTACTTC.

This clone has only one observation. The chain links TRBV4-1 to TRBJ2-7; TRBD1 matches 7 bases. Germline V gene data show CDR1 as MGHRA and CDR2 as YSYEKL. There are 13 residues in the CDR3. The trim removed 2 bases at V and 6 bases at J, leaving 4 bases unmatched. The CDR3 coding sequence is TGCGCCAGCAGCCAATTTAGGGGGCGCGAGCAGTACTTC. Amino acid sequence: CASSQFRGREQYF.

This chain links TRBV7-3 with TRBJ2-3, with D hard to call. Germline V gene data show CDR1 as SGHTA and CDR2 as FQGTGA. Trimming took off 3 bases at V and 0 bases at J, with 10 bases between the two ends. The CDR3 sequence is 15 residues long. The CDR3, as DNA: TGTGCCAGCAGCTTTAGTAGTACTAGCACAGATACGCAGTATTTT. Its translation is CASSFSSTSTDTQYF.

The chain employs TRBV5-6 and TRBJ2-7; possibly TRBD1 for D (5 bases). Looked up from germline, CDR1 is SGHDT and CDR2 is YYEEEE. V lost 4 bases and J 2 bases, leaving 22 bases between the germline ends. CDR3 length: 17 amino acids. CDR3 sequence reads: CASSPIGRGTITYEQYF. CDR3 coding DNA: TGTGCCAGCAGCCCGATCGGAAGGGGAACCATAACCTACGAGCAGTACTTC.

The chain links TRBV7-9 to TRBJ1-1; D may be TRBD1 (5 bases). There are 14 residues in the CDR3. From germline, CDR1 is SEHNR and CDR2 FQNEAQ (reference sequence). Trimming took off 5 bases at V and 4 bases at J, with 14 bases between the two ends. CDR3: CASSQSGLGTEAFF. The CDR3 DNA is TGTGCCAGCAGCCAATCAGGGCTGGGCACTGAAGCTTTCTTT.

This clone was recorded only once. V usage is TRBV7-8 and J usage is TRBJ2-3; 13 bases match TRBD2. The ends lost 8 bases at V and 3 bases at J; junction bases unmatched: 11. The germline V gene has CDR1 SGHVS and CDR2 FQNEAQ. The CDR3 contains 17 residues. The CDR3 coding sequence is TGTGCCAGCGGCCCCCTCAAACTAGCGGGAGGGACAGATACGCAGTATTTT. It encodes CASGPLKLAGGTDTQYF.

This clone has just a few counts. Other DNA sequences within the sample encode an identical CDR3. The V gene is TRBV29-1, the J gene TRBJ2-1, with 10 nucleotides matching TRBD1. Germline-derived CDR1 and CDR2 are SQVTM and ANQGSEA. J lost 0 bases, V lost 4 bases, and 3 bases had no gene match. The CDR3 is 15 amino acids. As DNA, the CDR3 is TGCAGCGTTGGAGGGACAGGGGCCTCCTACAATGAGCAGTTCTTC. Its translation is CSVGGTGASYNEQFF.

The CDR3 region is CASSSWTGKSYEQYF. CDR3 in DNA: TGTGCCAGCAGCTCATGGACAGGGAAGTCCTACGAGCAGTACTTC. V gene TRBV7-2 combines with J gene TRBJ2-7; 8 bases are shared with TRBD1. Germline-derived CDR1 and CDR2 are SGHTA and FQGNSA. V was pared by 4 bases and J by 1 base, with 6 bases of the junction left unmatched. The CDR3 runs 15 residues.

This chain uses TRBV5-1 with TRBJ2-1, with 8 bases that match TRBD2. J lost 7 bases, V lost 7 bases, and 13 bases had no gene match. This CDR3 comprises 15 residues. CDR1 and CDR2 from the germline V gene are SGHRS and YFSETQ. CDR3 in amino acids: CASHHSGTKRNEQFF. CDR3 nucleotides: TGCGCCAGCCATCATAGCGGGACCAAACGGAATGAGCAGTTCTTC.

The genes are TRBV18 and TRBJ2-5, with a tentative D call TRBD1 (5 bases). CDR3 length: 13 amino acids. V was shortened by 3 bases and J by 3 bases, with 8 bases between the two germline ends. Germline V gene data show CDR1 as KGHSH and CDR2 as LQKENI. CDR3 bases: TGTGCCAGCTCACCGCCCAGGGAAGAGACCCAGTACTTC. This encodes CASSPPREETQYF. The complete variable domain, with remaining parts taken from reference TRBV18 and TRBJ2-5, reads NAGVMQNPRHLVRRRGQEARLRCSPMKGHSHVYWYRQLPEEGLKFMVYLQKENIIDESGMPKERFSAEFPKEGPSILRIQQVVRGDSAAYFCASSPPREETQYFGPGTRLLVL.

The chain carries TRBV3-1 (or the pseudogene TRBV3-2) and TRBJ2-7; 10 positions agree with TRBD1. V lost 0 bases, J lost 4 bases, and 6 bases stayed unmatched. The CDR3 has 16 amino acids. Looked up from germline, CDR1 is LGHDT and CDR2 is YNNKEL (reference sequence). Here the CDR3 reads CASSQDLGQGWYEQYF. Here the CDR3 DNA reads TGTGCCAGCAGCCAAGATCTGGGACAGGGGTGGTACGAGCAGTACTTC.

V gene TRBV6-2 or TRBV6-3 combines with J gene TRBJ2-1; 13 bases fit TRBD2. The germline CDR1 and CDR2 sequences are MNHEY and SVGEGT. Trimming at V came to 2 bases and at J to 5 bases, leaving 12 bases not matched to a gene. The CDR3 consists of 19 residues. The CDR3 is CASSYGTGLAGAKDNEQFF. The CDR3 DNA sequence: TGTGCCAGCAGTTACGGGACAGGACTAGCGGGAGCGAAGGACAATGAGCAGTTCTTC.

The chain carries TRBV19 and TRBJ2-2; 7 bases are a match to TRBD1. Germline trimming cut 3 bases from V and 5 bases from J; bases unmatched to any gene: 6. This CDR3 is built from 15 residues. Germline-derived CDR1 and CDR2 are LNHDA and SQIVND (reference sequence). Written as DNA, the CDR3 is TGTGCCAGTAGTATTGCGACAGGGCCGACCGGGGAGCTGTTTTTT. Translated, it gives CASSIATGPTGELFF. The entire variable domain, with the rest obtained from reference TRBV19 and TRBJ2-2, is as follows: DGGITQSPKYLFRKEGQNVTLSCEQNLNHDAMYWYRQDPGQGLRLIYYSQIVNDFQKGDIAEGYSVSREKKESFPLTVTSAQKNPTAFYLCASSIATGPTGELFFGEGSRLTVL.

J is TRBJ2-1 and V is TRBV7-2; D gene uncertain. The V and J ends lost 4 bases and 7 bases respectively, with 17 bases between them. Germline V gene sequence: CDR1 SGHTA, CDR2 FQGNSA. This CDR3 is built from 15 residues. The CDR3 loop is CASSSLNSRINEQFF. In nucleotides, the CDR3 is TGTGCCAGCAGCTCTCTTAATAGCCGGATAAATGAGCAGTTCTTC.

The V and J genes are TRBV7-2 and TRBJ1-1; D gene ambiguous. In germline, CDR1 is SGHTA, CDR2 FQGNSA. Trimming stripped 6 bases from V and 4 bases from J, with 15 bases between. CDR3 length equals 14 residues. CDR3 region: CASSTEPRGTEAFF. CDR3 coding DNA: TGTGCCAGCAGTACTGAACCTCGGGGCACTGAAGCTTTCTTT. Looking up the rest from reference TRBV7-2 and TRBJ1-1 gives the full variable domain: GAGVSQSPSNKVTEKGKDVELRCDPISGHTALYWYRQSLGQGLEFLIYFQGNSAPDKSGLPSDRFSAERTGGSVSTLTIQRTQQEDSAVYLCASSTEPRGTEAFFGQGTRLTVV.

The J gene is TRBJ1-3, the V gene TRBV28, with 7 bases matching TRBD1. The V gene end was trimmed by 2 bases and the J gene end by 0 bases; junction bases not matched to a gene: 4. The V gene's germline CDR1 is MDHEN and CDR2 SYDVKM. The CDR3 runs to 16 residues. The CDR3 sequence is CASSLPGGLSGNTIYF. CDR3 nucleotides: TGTGCCAGCAGTTTACCAGGGGGACTCTCTGGAAACACCATATATTTT.

The chain uses TRBV25-1 and TRBJ2-7; TRBD2 matches 8 bases. This CDR3 has 15 amino acids. J gave up 2 bases and V 3 bases, and 6 bases lay outside the gene matches. The germline CDR1 and CDR2 sequences are MGHDK and SYGVNS. Written as DNA, the CDR3 is TGTGCCAGCAGTGACTGGCGGGAGGTAACCTACGAGCAGTACTTC. Its protein is CASSDWREVTYEQYF.

This rearrangement joins TRBV28 to TRBJ2-7; 7 bases map to TRBD1. Germline CDR1 is MDHEN and CDR2 is SYDVKM. The CDR3 runs 13 residues. Trimming took 5 bases from V and 4 from J; bases not matched to a gene: 5. CDR3 in DNA: TGTGCCAGCAGTCCCCAGGACAGGTACGAGCAGTACTTC. Protein product: CASSPQDRYEQYF.

This sequence joins TRBV6-2 or TRBV6-3 and TRBJ2-1, with D unresolved. The V gene lost 0 bases and the J gene lost 0 bases, with 6 bases spanning the gap. Germline lookup yields CDR1 MNHEY and CDR2 SVGEGT. CDR3 length equals 15 residues. For the CDR3, the DNA is TGTGCCAGCAGTTACTCGGTCAGCTCCTACAATGAGCAGTTCTTC. This codes for CASSYSVSSYNEQFF.

In its sample, this clone was seen a few times. The rearrangement joins TRBV19 to TRBJ2-7; TRBD1 aligns across 7 bases. J lost 2 bases, V lost 6 bases, and 4 bases had no gene match. CDR3 length: 13 amino acids. Looked up from germline, CDR1 is LNHDA and CDR2 is SQIVND (reference sequence). In nucleotides, the CDR3 is TGTGCCAGTAGCTACGACAGGGCCTACGAGCAGTACTTC. It specifies CASSYDRAYEQYF.

V is TRBV12-5 and J is TRBJ1-1; unclear D gene. The V end lost 5 bases, the J end lost 1 base, and 8 bases lay between the germline ends. CDR3 size: 13 residues. The germline V gene encodes CDR1 LGHNT and CDR2 FRNRAP. The CDR3 sequence is CASGLPPNTEAFF. The CDR3 DNA is TGTGCTAGTGGTCTACCTCCGAACACTGAAGCTTTCTTT.

The chain joins TRBV5-1 to TRBJ2-7, with D perhaps matching TRBD2 (5 bases). Between the trimmed V and J ends, which lost 0 bases and 0 bases, there was a span of 16 bases. CDR1 and CDR2 (germline): SGHRS, YFSETQ. This CDR3 spans 17 amino acids. The CDR3 is CASSLVAWRAASYEQYF. The CDR3 DNA follows: TGCGCCAGCAGCTTGGTGGCCTGGCGGGCGGCCTCCTACGAGCAGTACTTC.